These 27 T cell receptor beta chains were all obtained from the same sample, sequenced in a study of CD8+ T cells in alopecia areata. Extracted RNA was reverse transcribed into cDNA, the sequencing template. The repertoire was sequenced with immunoSEQ multiplex PCR; TCRdb's copy has only in-frame clones and lacks some. The data hold around 150,000 clones, with about three fifths observed a single time. Sequencing input: CD4+ T cells sorted from blood. These receptors all come from a human donor in good health.

The chain carries TRBV29-1 and TRBJ2-5; D perhaps matches TRBD2 (6 bases). Germline-derived CDR1 and CDR2 are SQVTM and ANQGSEA. The CDR3 runs to 11 residues. The V gene lost 7 bases and the J gene lost 7 bases, with 13 bases spanning the gap. The CDR3 DNA is TGCAGCGGCGGGGCCTTAGGGACCCAGTACTTC. Translation: CSGGALGTQYF.

V usage is TRBV5-6 and J usage is TRBJ1-2, with 8 positions matching TRBD1. The germline V gene encodes CDR1 SGHDT and CDR2 YYEEEE. Trimming cost V 4 bases and J 8 bases; bases outside gene matches: 7. CDR3 size: 13 residues. This chain's CDR3 is CASSLGQEGGYTF. The DNA of the CDR3 is TGTGCCAGCAGCCTGGGACAGGAAGGGGGCTACACCTTC. The whole variable domain, remainder taken from reference TRBV5-6 and TRBJ1-2, is DAGVTQSPTHLIKTRGQQVTLRCSPKSGHDTVSWYQQALGQGPQFIFQYYEEEERQRGNFPDRFSGHQFPNYSSELNVNALLLGDSALYLCASSLGQEGGYTFGSGTRLTVV.

The rearrangement links TRBV4-1 to TRBJ2-1, with 7 bases lining up with TRBD1. Germline V gives CDR1 MGHRA, CDR2 YSYEKL. With 5 bases clipped from V and 4 bases from J, the junction kept 11 bases outside the gene matches. This CDR3 region has 16 residues. CDR3 nucleotides: TGCGCCAGCAGCACACGACAGGGCGAATCGTACAATGAGCAGTTCTTC. It translates to CASSTRQGESYNEQFF.

CDR3 coding DNA: TGTGCCAGCAGCGGACAGTCCGCGGAGACCCAGTACTTC. Translating it yields CASSGQSAETQYF. This chain connects TRBV7-9 to TRBJ2-5; possible D gene TRBD1, 6 bases. The CDR3 extends over 13 amino acids. Germline V CDR1 and CDR2: SEHNR, FQNEAQ (reference sequence). The V and J ends lost 5 bases and 5 bases respectively, with 12 bases between them.

This clone occurred a few times. The chain carries TRBV5-8 and TRBJ1-5; D may be TRBD1 (6 bases). V gave up 1 base and J gave up 6 bases, with 14 bases separating them. Germline V gene lookup returns CDR1 SGHTS and CDR2 YDEGEE. The CDR3 has 15 residues. The CDR3, as DNA: TGTGCCAGCAGCTTGATTTGGGGGGGCGTTCAGCCCCAGCATTTT. Its protein is CASSLIWGGVQPQHF.

V is TRBV5-6 and J is TRBJ2-1, with a tentative D call TRBD2 (6 bases). Germline loops: CDR1 SGHDT, CDR2 YYEEEE. The ends were cut back, 3 bases at V and 7 bases at J, with 17 bases in the middle. The CDR3 has 15 amino acids. As DNA, the CDR3 is TGTGCCAGCAGCTCCGACTTCGGGAGTTCGAATGAGCAGTTCTTC. As protein: CASSSDFGSSNEQFF.

This chain uses TRBV7-9 with TRBJ2-7; a weak D match, TRBD1 (6 bases). CDR1 and CDR2 from the germline V gene are SEHNR and FQNEAQ (reference sequence). V was shortened by 5 bases and J by 4 bases, with 18 bases between the two germline ends. The CDR3 extends over 15 amino acids. The CDR3 DNA is TGTGCCAGCAGCGCAAAGCCGGGCAGGGGATACGAGCAGTACTTC. The encoded protein is CASSAKPGRGYEQYF.

J is TRBJ2-7 and V is TRBV4-1; the D is unclear. The ends were cut back, 4 bases at V and 7 bases at J, with 17 bases in the middle. The CDR3 totals 14 residues. Germline V gene sequence: CDR1 MGHRA, CDR2 YSYEKL. The CDR3 here is CASSRFGGVGEQYF. For the CDR3, the DNA is TGCGCCAGCAGCCGGTTTGGCGGCGTAGGGGAGCAGTACTTC.

A few counts support this clone. The rearrangement links TRBV29-1 to TRBJ2-7; D gene ambiguous. V shed 6 bases and J shed 7 bases, with 16 bases lying between them. The CDR3 has 12 residues. Germline CDR1 and CDR2: SQVTM and ANQGSEA. The CDR3 loop reads CSVSQPLGEQYF. The CDR3 region has the DNA TGCAGCGTCTCTCAGCCCCTAGGGGAGCAGTACTTC.

This clone was counted between two and nine times. The V call is TRBV19, the J call TRBJ2-1; the match to TRBD2 covers 7 bases. Germline V lookup: CDR1 LNHDA, CDR2 SQIVND (reference sequence). J was trimmed by 5 bases and V by 5 bases; bases with no gene match: 12. The CDR3 has 16 amino acids. The CDR3 DNA reads as TGTGCCAGTAGTCGGGGGAGGGCCGAAGGGCACAATGAGCAGTTCTTC. Protein product: CASSRGRAEGHNEQFF. The full variable domain, in which reference TRBV19 and TRBJ2-1 provide the parts outside the CDR3, is DGGITQSPKYLFRKEGQNVTLSCEQNLNHDAMYWYRQDPGQGLRLIYYSQIVNDFQKGDIAEGYSVSREKKESFPLTVTSAQKNPTAFYLCASSRGRAEGHNEQFFGPGTRLTVL.

The rearrangement links TRBV27 to TRBJ2-5; TRBD2 matches 7 bases. This CDR3 region has 14 residues. The germline gives CDR1 MNHEY, CDR2 SMNVEV (reference sequence). J gave up 9 bases and V 0 bases, and 7 bases lay outside the gene matches. The CDR3 DNA is TGTGCCAGCAGTTTATCTCGACTAGCCGGCCCCCAGTACTTC. Amino acids: CASSLSRLAGPQYF.

The chain couples TRBV5-6 to TRBJ2-7, with TRBD1 as a possible D gene (6 bases). Germline V gene lookup returns CDR1 SGHDT and CDR2 YYEEEE. With 3 bases removed from V and 4 bases from J, the gap between germline ends came to 8 bases. The CDR3 runs to 12 residues. The CDR3 DNA follows: TGTGCCAGCAGCTGGCAGGGGTACGAGCAGTACTTC. This encodes CASSWQGYEQYF. Full variable domain (missing parts from reference TRBV5-6 and TRBJ2-7): DAGVTQSPTHLIKTRGQQVTLRCSPKSGHDTVSWYQQALGQGPQFIFQYYEEEERQRGNFPDRFSGHQFPNYSSELNVNALLLGDSALYLCASSWQGYEQYFGPGTRLTVT.

This clone showed up just once. J is TRBJ2-1 and V is TRBV14, with D unresolved. Trimming stripped 2 bases from V and 5 bases from J, with 13 bases between. Germline CDR1 is SGHDN and CDR2 is FVKESK. This CDR3 contains 15 residues. DNA of the CDR3: TGTGCCAGCAGCCAAAGAGTTAGCCTAAACAATGAGCAGTTCTTC. Translated: CASSQRVSLNNEQFF.

The V and J genes are TRBV19 and TRBJ1-2; perhaps TRBD1 as D (6 bases). There are 13 residues in the CDR3. V was cut by 5 bases and J by 10 bases, with 17 bases left in between. Germline CDR1 is LNHDA and CDR2 is SQIVND (reference sequence). CDR3 region: CASSSQGPGIYTF. The CDR3 DNA reads as TGTGCCAGTAGTTCACAGGGCCCAGGGATCTACACCTTC. Combining the CDR3 with reference TRBV19 and TRBJ1-2 gives the whole variable domain DGGITQSPKYLFRKEGQNVTLSCEQNLNHDAMYWYRQDPGQGLRLIYYSQIVNDFQKGDIAEGYSVSREKKESFPLTVTSAQKNPTAFYLCASSSQGPGIYTFGSGTRLTVV.

The sample holds a few counts of this clone. The chain has TRBV29-1 and TRBJ2-5; 8 bases are a match to TRBD2. Unmatched junction bases numbered 13, after V lost 5 bases and J lost 5 bases. CDR3 length: 15 amino acids. The germline CDR1 and CDR2 sequences are SQVTM and ANQGSEA. In nucleotides, the CDR3 is TGCAGCGTTCCAGGGGCGGGGGGCGGAATGGAGACCCAGTACTTC. It is translated as CSVPGAGGGMETQYF.

This clone occurred a few times. V usage is TRBV7-8 and J usage is TRBJ1-5; 8 positions agree with TRBD1. V shed 2 bases and J 1 base; nucleotides not matched to a gene: 13. This CDR3 contains 19 residues. Germline V gives CDR1 SGHVS, CDR2 FQNEAQ. The DNA for the CDR3 is TGTGCCAGCAGCTTATACGGCACAGGGGGGGCGGAAAGCAATCAGCCCCAGCATTTT. Translating gives CASSLYGTGGAESNQPQHF.

The J gene is TRBJ2-7, the V gene TRBV19; 8 positions match TRBD2. CDR1 is LNHDA, CDR2 SQIVND, per germline (reference sequence). The CDR3 runs 15 residues. V lost 5 bases to trimming and J lost 1 base; unmatched junction nucleotides: 7. The CDR3 sequence: CASSPKAGVSYEQYF. The CDR3 DNA sequence: TGTGCCAGTAGTCCGAAAGCGGGAGTGTCCTACGAGCAGTACTTC.

This clone has ten or more counts. V gene TRBV18 combines with J gene TRBJ1-1, with D uncertain. Germline CDR1 and CDR2: KGHSH and LQKENI. The CDR3 loop spans 13 amino acids. Trimming removed 4 bases from V and 1 base from J, with 7 bases in between. In DNA, the CDR3 is TGTGCCAGCTCACAGGATCCGAACACTGAAGCTTTCTTT. Amino acid sequence: CASSQDPNTEAFF. The full variable domain, its missing parts supplied by reference TRBV18 and TRBJ1-1, is NAGVMQNPRHLVRRRGQEARLRCSPMKGHSHVYWYRQLPEEGLKFMVYLQKENIIDESGMPKERFSAEFPKEGPSILRIQQVVRGDSAAYFCASSQDPNTEAFFGQGTRLTVV.

This rearrangement joins TRBV10-3 to TRBJ2-1; 8 bases line up with TRBD1. Losses at the gene ends were 3 bases for V and 10 bases for J; bases not matched to a gene: 2. This CDR3 comprises 12 residues. Germline CDR1 reads ENHRY; CDR2 reads SYGVKD. DNA for the CDR3: TGTGCCATCAGTGAAGGACAGGGCGAGCAGTTCTTC. Translation: CAISEGQGEQFF.

In this sample, this clone turned up a few times. CDR3 DNA sequence: TGCAGTGCTAGATGGGGAGAGACCCAGTACTTC. Amino acid sequence: CSARWGETQYF. The chain couples TRBV20-1 to TRBJ2-5; D is ambiguous. This CDR3 has 11 residues. Germline V gives CDR1 DFQATT, CDR2 SNEGSKA (reference sequence). V was cut by 2 bases and J by 4 bases, with 5 bases left in between.

This clone turned up a few times. V is TRBV27 and J is TRBJ2-1; possibly TRBD1 for D (6 bases). Germline V gene lookup returns CDR1 MNHEY and CDR2 SMNVEV (reference sequence). Deletions cut 4 bases from V and 4 bases from J, with 14 bases between. The CDR3 length is 15 residues. CDR3 in amino acids: CASSSPTGQYNEQFF. DNA of the CDR3: TGTGCCAGCAGTTCCCCGACAGGCCAGTACAATGAGCAGTTCTTC.

The chain links TRBV9 to TRBJ1-5; D not resolved. This CDR3 contains 12 residues. CDR1 SGDLS and CDR2 YYNGEE come from the germline V gene. V lost 0 bases, J lost 6 bases, and 4 bases lay in between. The CDR3 reads CASSVGFQPQHF. The CDR3 DNA is TGTGCCAGCAGCGTAGGCTTTCAGCCCCAGCATTTT. The full variable domain, its missing parts supplied by reference TRBV9 and TRBJ1-5, is DSGVTQTPKHLITATGQRVTLRCSPRSGDLSVYWYQQSLDQGLQFLIQYYNGEERAKGNILERFSAQQFPDLHSELNLSSLELGDSALYFCASSVGFQPQHFGDGTRLSIL.

This CDR3 reads CAWRRAPPEQFF. The CDR3 coding sequence is TGTGCCTGGAGACGGGCCCCCCCTGAGCAGTTCTTC. The chain employs TRBV30 and TRBJ2-1; D is unclear. V lost 3 bases to trimming and J lost 9 bases, with 12 bases between them. Germline V lookup: CDR1 GTSNPN, CDR2 SVGIG (reference sequence). The CDR3 runs to 12 residues.

A few counts support this clone. The chain uses TRBV29-1 and TRBJ1-2, with D possibly TRBD1 on 5 matching bases. The ends were cut back, 7 bases at V and 4 bases at J, with 10 bases in the middle. The CDR3 contains 11 residues. CDR1 and CDR2 from the germline V gene are SQVTM and ANQGSEA. In DNA, the CDR3 is TGCAGCGCCGGACACTTCTATGGCTACACCTTC. It translates to CSAGHFYGYTF. Filled out from reference TRBV29-1 and TRBJ1-2, the complete variable domain reads SAVISQKPSRDICQRGTSLTIQCQVDSQVTMMFWYRQQPGQSLTLIATANQGSEATYESGFVIDKFPISRPNLTFSTLTVSNMSPEDSSIYLCSAGHFYGYTFGSGTRLTVV.

The rearrangement uses TRBV30 and TRBJ2-7; TRBD2 matches 8 bases. CDR1 and CDR2 from the germline V gene are GTSNPN and SVGIG (reference sequence). The CDR3 length is 14 residues. V lost 7 bases, J lost 0 bases, and 8 bases stayed unmatched. The DNA for the CDR3 is TGTGCCTTCACGGGAGGGCCAAGCTCCTACGAGCAGTACTTC. Amino acid sequence: CAFTGGPSSYEQYF.

This clone was counted once. The chain joins TRBV2 to TRBJ2-5; either TRBD1 or TRBD2 may fit D (5 bases each). CDR3 length: 11 residues. Trimming took 10 bases from V and 5 from J, leaving 11 bases between them. The germline gives CDR1 SNHLY, CDR2 FYNNEI. CDR3 sequence: CATGLSETQYF. DNA of the CDR3: TGTGCCACGGGGCTATCGGAGACCCAGTACTTC.

The chain recombines TRBV25-1 with TRBJ2-5; D is uncertain. The CDR3 loop spans 12 amino acids. V was shortened by 0 bases and J by 6 bases, with 5 bases between the two germline ends. Per the germline V gene, CDR1 is MGHDK and CDR2 is SYGVNS. CDR3 nucleotide sequence: TGTGCCAGCAGTGAATATTCAAAGACCCAGTACTTC. It yields the protein CASSEYSKTQYF.